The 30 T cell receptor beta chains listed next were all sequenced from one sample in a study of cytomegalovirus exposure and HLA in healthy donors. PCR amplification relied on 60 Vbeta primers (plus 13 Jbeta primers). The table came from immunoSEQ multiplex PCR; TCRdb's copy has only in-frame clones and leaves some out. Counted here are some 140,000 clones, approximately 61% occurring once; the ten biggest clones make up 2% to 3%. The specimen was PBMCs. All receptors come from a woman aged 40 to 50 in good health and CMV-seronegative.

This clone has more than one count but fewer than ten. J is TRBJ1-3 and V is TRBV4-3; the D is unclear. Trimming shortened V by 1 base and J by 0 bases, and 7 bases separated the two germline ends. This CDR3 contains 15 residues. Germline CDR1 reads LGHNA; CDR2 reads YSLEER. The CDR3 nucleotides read TGCGCCAGCAGCCAAGTGGCCGACTCTGGAAACACCATATATTTT. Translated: CASSQVADSGNTIYF.

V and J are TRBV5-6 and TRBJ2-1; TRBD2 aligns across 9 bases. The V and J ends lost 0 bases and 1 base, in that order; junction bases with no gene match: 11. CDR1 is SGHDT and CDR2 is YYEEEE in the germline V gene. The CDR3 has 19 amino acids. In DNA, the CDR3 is TGTGCCAGCAGCTTGGATCTTAGCGGGGGACTAGGGTCCTACAATGAGCAGTTCTTC. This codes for CASSLDLSGGLGSYNEQFF.

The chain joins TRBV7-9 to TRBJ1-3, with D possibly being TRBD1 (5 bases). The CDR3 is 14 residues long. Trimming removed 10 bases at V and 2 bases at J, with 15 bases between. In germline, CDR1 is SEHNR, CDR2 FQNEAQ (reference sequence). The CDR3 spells CATSGVPPGNTIYF. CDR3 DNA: TGTGCCACCTCGGGGGTCCCCCCTGGAAACACCATATATTTT.

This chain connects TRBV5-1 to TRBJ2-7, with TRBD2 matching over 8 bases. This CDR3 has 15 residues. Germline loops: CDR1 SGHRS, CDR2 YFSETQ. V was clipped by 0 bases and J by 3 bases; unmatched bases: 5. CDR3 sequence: CASSLEAGGGYEQYF. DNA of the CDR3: TGCGCCAGCAGCTTGGAGGCGGGGGGTGGCTACGAGCAGTACTTC.

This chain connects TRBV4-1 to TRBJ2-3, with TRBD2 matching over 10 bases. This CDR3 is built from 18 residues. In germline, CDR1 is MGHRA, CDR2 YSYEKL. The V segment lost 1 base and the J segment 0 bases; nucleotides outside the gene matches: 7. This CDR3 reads CASSQGAGGPLSTDTQYF. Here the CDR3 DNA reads TGCGCCAGCAGCCAAGGAGCGGGGGGGCCCTTGAGCACAGATACGCAGTATTTT.

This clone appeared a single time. The CDR3 is CASSEVGGSPLSEQFF. Here the CDR3 DNA reads TGTGCCAGCAGTGAAGTTGGGGGCTCCCCTTTGAGTGAGCAGTTCTTC. The rearrangement uses TRBV6-1 and TRBJ2-1, with D possibly being TRBD1 (6 bases). This CDR3 spans 16 amino acids. Trimming took 1 base from V and 9 from J, leaving 19 bases between them. Germline lookup yields CDR1 MNHNS and CDR2 SASEGT.

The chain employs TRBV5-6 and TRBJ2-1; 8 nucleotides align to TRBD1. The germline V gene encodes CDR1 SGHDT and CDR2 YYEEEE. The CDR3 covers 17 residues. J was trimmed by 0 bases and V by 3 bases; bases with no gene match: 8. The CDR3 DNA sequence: TGTGCCAGCAGCTCATTGACAGGGGATAGCTCCTACAATGAGCAGTTCTTC. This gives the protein CASSSLTGDSSYNEQFF.

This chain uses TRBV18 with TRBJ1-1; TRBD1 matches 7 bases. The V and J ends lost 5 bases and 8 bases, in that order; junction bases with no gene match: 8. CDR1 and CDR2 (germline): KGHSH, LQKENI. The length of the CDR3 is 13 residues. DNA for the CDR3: TGTGCCAGCTCAATACAGGGGACGCTCGAAGCTTTCTTT. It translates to CASSIQGTLEAFF.

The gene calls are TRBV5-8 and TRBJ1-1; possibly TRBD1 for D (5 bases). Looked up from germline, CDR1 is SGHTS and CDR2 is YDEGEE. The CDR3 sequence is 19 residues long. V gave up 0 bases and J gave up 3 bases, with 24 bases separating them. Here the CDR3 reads CASSLAGLTQGPGDTEAFF. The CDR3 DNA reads TGTGCCAGCAGCTTGGCCGGGTTGACCCAGGGCCCTGGGGACACTGAAGCTTTCTTT.

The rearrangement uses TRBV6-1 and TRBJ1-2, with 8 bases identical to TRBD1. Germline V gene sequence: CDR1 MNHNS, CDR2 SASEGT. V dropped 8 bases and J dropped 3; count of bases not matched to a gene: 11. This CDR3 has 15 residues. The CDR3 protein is CASLVRTGSDYGYTF. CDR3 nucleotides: TGTGCCAGCTTAGTGAGGACAGGGTCGGACTATGGCTACACCTTC.

This CDR3 is CASSSSGESNYGYTF. The CDR3 nucleotides read TGTGCCAGTAGTTCATCAGGGGAGTCTAACTATGGCTACACCTTC. V gene TRBV19 combines with J gene TRBJ1-2; TRBD1 is a possible D gene (6 bases). Trimming took off 5 bases at V and 0 bases at J, with 13 bases between the two ends. The CDR3 has 15 amino acids. The germline gives CDR1 LNHDA, CDR2 SQIVND (reference sequence).

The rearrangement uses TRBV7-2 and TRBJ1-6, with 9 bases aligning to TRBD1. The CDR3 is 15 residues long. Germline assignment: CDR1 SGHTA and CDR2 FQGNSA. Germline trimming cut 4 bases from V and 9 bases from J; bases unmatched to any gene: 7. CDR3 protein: CASSYPGQGASPLHF. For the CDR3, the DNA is TGTGCCAGCAGCTATCCGGGACAGGGCGCTTCACCCCTCCACTTT.

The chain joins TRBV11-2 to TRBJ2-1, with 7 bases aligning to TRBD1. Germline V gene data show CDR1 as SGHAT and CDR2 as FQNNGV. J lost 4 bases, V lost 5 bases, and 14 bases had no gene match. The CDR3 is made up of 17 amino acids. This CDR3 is CASSPNRGEKLYNEQFF. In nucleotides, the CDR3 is TGTGCCAGCAGCCCGAACAGGGGAGAAAAGTTATACAATGAGCAGTTCTTC.

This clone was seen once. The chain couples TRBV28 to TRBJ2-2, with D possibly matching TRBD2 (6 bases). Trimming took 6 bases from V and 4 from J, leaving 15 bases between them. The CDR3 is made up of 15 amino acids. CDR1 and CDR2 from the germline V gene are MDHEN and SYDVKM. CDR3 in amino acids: CASSALGGITGELFF. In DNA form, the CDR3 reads TGTGCCAGCAGCGCCTTGGGGGGAATCACCGGGGAGCTGTTTTTT.

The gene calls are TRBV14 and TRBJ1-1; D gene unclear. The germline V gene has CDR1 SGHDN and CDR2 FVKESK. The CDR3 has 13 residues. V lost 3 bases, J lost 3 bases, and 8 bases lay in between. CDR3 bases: TGTGCCAGCAGCCAGGCCCTGGACACTGAAGCTTTCTTT. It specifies CASSQALDTEAFF.

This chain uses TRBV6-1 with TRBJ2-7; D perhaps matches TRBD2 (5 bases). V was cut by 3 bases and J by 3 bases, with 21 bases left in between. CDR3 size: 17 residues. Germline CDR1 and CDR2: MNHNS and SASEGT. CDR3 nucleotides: TGTGCCAGCAGTGACCGGACGGGAAACACGATCCACTACGAGCAGTACTTC. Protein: CASSDRTGNTIHYEQYF.

CDR3 protein: CASRTDTTGMNTEAFF. CDR3 DNA: TGTGCCAGCAGGACTGATACGACAGGGATGAACACTGAAGCTTTCTTT. The chain carries TRBV6-6 and TRBJ1-1, with 7 bases fitting TRBD1. The CDR3 consists of 16 residues. Germline V gene data show CDR1 as MNHNY and CDR2 as SVGAGI (reference sequence). V shed 6 bases, J shed 0 bases, and the junction held 10 bases outside the gene matches.

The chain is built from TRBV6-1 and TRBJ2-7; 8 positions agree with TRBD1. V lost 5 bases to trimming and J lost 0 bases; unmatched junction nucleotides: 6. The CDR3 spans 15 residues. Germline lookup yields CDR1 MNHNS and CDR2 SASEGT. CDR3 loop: CASSKPGQVSYEQYF. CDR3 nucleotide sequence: TGTGCCAGCAGTAAACCGGGACAGGTCTCCTACGAGCAGTACTTC.

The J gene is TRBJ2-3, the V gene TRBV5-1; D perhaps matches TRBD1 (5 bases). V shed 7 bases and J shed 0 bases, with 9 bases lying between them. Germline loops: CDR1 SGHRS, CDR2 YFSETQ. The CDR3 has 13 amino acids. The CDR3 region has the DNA TGCGCCAGCCAGGGCCTGAGCACAGATACGCAGTATTTT. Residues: CASQGLSTDTQYF.

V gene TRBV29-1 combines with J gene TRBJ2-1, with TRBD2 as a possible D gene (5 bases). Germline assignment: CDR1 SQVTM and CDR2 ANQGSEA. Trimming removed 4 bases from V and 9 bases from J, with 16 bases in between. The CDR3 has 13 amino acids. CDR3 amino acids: CSVAPRLAGEQFF. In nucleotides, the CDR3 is TGCAGCGTTGCCCCGCGGCTAGCTGGTGAGCAGTTCTTC.

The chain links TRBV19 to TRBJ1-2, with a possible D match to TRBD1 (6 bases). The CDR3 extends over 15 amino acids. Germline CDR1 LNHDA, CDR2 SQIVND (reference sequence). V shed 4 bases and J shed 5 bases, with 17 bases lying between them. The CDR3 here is CASSKDSERTYGYTF. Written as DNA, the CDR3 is TGTGCCAGTAGTAAGGACAGTGAGAGGACTTATGGCTACACCTTC.

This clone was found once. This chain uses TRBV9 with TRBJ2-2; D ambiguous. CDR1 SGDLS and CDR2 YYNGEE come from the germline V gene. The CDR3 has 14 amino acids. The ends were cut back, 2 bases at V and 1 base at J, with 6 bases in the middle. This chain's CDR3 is CASSVAGNTGELFF. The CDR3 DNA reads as TGTGCCAGCAGCGTCGCAGGGAACACCGGGGAGCTGTTTTTT.

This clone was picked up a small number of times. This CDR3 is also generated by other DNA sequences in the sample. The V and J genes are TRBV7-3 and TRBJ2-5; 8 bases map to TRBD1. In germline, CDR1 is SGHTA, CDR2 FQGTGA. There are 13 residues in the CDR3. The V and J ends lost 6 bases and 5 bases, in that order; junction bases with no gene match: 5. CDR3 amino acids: CASSPGGWETQYF. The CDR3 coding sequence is TGTGCCAGCAGTCCAGGGGGCTGGGAGACCCAGTACTTC.

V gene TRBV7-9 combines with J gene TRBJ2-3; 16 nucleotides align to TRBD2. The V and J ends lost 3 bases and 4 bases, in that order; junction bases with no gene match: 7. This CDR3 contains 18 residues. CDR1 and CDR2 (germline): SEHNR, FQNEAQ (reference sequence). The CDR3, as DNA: TGTGCCAGCAGCTTTCCCGGGACTAGCGGGGGGGGCCCAGATACGCAGTATTTT. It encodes CASSFPGTSGGGPDTQYF.

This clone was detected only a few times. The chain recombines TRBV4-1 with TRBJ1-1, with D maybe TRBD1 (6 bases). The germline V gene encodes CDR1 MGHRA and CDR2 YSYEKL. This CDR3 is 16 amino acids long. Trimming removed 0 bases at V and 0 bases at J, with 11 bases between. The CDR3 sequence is CASSQDPQGMNTEAFF. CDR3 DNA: TGCGCCAGCAGCCAAGATCCCCAGGGGATGAACACTGAAGCTTTCTTT.

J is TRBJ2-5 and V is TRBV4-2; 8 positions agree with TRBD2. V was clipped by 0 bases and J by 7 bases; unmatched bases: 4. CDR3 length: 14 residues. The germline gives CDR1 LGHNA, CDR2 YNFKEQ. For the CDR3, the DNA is TGTGCCAGCAGCCAAGAAGCGGGGGCAGGGACCCAGTACTTC. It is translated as CASSQEAGAGTQYF.

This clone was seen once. The CDR3 DNA follows: TGTGCCAGCAGTGAATGGGACAGGGCCACAGATACGCAGTATTTT. This encodes CASSEWDRATDTQYF. The V gene is TRBV25-1, the J gene TRBJ2-3, with 9 nucleotides matching TRBD1. The ends lost 1 base at V and 2 bases at J; junction bases unmatched: 1. The CDR3 has 15 residues. Germline lookup yields CDR1 MGHDK and CDR2 SYGVNS.

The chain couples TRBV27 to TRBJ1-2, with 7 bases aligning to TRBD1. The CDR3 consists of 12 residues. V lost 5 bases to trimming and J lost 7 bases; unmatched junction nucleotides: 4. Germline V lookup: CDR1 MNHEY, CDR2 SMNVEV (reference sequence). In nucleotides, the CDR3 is TGTGCCAGCAGTACTCAGGGGGTTGGCTACACCTTC. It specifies CASSTQGVGYTF.

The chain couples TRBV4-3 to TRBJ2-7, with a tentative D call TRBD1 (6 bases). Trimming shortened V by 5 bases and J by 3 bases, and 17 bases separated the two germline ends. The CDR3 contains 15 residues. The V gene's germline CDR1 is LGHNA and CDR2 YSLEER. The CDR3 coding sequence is TGCGCCAGCAGCTTAGATATCGAGGGGGACTACGAGCAGTACTTC. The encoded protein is CASSLDIEGDYEQYF.

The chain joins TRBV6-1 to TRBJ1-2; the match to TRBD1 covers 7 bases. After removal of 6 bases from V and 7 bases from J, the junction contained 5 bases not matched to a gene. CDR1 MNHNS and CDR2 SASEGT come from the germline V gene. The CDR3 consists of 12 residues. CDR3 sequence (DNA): TGTGCCAGCAGCAAAGACAGGGCTGGCTACACCTTC. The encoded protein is CASSKDRAGYTF.